A single sample gave rise to the 3 T cell receptor beta chains below, sequenced in a study of cytomegalovirus exposure and HLA in healthy donors. The PCR was carried out with 60 Vbeta primers and 13 Jbeta primers. Libraries were prepared by immunoSEQ multiplex PCR; TCRdb keeps only in-frame clonotypes and omits some of them. Here the sample spans some 98,000 clones, 70% being singletons. The sequenced sample was PBMCs. The receptors were sampled from a man over 45 in good health and CMV-seronegative.

The V gene is TRBV7-6, the J gene TRBJ2-7; TRBD2 matches at 7 bases. The ends lost 0 bases at V and 5 bases at J; junction bases unmatched: 10. Looked up from germline, CDR1 is SGHVS and CDR2 is FNYEAQ. This CDR3 comprises 16 residues. The CDR3 bases are TGTGCCAGCAGCTTAGCACGGAGCGGGAAGGCCCACGAGCAGTACTTC. This encodes CASSLARSGKAHEQYF. The full variable domain, with the rest looked up from reference TRBV7-6 and TRBJ2-7, is GAGVSQSPRYKVTKRGQDVALRCDPISGHVSLYWYRQALGQGPEFLTYFNYEAQQDKSGLPNDRFSAERPEGSISTLTIQRTEQRDSAMYRCASSLARSGKAHEQYFGPGTRLTVT.

The table lists this clone with a count of one. V is TRBV29-1 and J is TRBJ1-2; no clear D. This CDR3 has 12 amino acids. Germline V gene data show CDR1 as SQVTM and CDR2 as ANQGSEA. V was trimmed by 2 bases and J by 6 bases, leaving 10 bases between them. As DNA, the CDR3 is TGCAGCGTTGAACGCCCCTCGGATGGCTACACCTTC. Protein: CSVERPSDGYTF.

The V call is TRBV28, the J call TRBJ1-2, with 9 bases aligning to TRBD1. V trimming: 2 bases; J trimming: 7 bases; junction bases outside the gene matches: 11. Germline V CDR1 and CDR2: MDHEN, SYDVKM. This CDR3 region has 16 residues. CDR3 sequence: CASSLAGTGTGTGYTF. The CDR3 region has the DNA TGTGCCAGCAGTTTAGCGGGCACCGGGACAGGGACTGGCTACACCTTC.